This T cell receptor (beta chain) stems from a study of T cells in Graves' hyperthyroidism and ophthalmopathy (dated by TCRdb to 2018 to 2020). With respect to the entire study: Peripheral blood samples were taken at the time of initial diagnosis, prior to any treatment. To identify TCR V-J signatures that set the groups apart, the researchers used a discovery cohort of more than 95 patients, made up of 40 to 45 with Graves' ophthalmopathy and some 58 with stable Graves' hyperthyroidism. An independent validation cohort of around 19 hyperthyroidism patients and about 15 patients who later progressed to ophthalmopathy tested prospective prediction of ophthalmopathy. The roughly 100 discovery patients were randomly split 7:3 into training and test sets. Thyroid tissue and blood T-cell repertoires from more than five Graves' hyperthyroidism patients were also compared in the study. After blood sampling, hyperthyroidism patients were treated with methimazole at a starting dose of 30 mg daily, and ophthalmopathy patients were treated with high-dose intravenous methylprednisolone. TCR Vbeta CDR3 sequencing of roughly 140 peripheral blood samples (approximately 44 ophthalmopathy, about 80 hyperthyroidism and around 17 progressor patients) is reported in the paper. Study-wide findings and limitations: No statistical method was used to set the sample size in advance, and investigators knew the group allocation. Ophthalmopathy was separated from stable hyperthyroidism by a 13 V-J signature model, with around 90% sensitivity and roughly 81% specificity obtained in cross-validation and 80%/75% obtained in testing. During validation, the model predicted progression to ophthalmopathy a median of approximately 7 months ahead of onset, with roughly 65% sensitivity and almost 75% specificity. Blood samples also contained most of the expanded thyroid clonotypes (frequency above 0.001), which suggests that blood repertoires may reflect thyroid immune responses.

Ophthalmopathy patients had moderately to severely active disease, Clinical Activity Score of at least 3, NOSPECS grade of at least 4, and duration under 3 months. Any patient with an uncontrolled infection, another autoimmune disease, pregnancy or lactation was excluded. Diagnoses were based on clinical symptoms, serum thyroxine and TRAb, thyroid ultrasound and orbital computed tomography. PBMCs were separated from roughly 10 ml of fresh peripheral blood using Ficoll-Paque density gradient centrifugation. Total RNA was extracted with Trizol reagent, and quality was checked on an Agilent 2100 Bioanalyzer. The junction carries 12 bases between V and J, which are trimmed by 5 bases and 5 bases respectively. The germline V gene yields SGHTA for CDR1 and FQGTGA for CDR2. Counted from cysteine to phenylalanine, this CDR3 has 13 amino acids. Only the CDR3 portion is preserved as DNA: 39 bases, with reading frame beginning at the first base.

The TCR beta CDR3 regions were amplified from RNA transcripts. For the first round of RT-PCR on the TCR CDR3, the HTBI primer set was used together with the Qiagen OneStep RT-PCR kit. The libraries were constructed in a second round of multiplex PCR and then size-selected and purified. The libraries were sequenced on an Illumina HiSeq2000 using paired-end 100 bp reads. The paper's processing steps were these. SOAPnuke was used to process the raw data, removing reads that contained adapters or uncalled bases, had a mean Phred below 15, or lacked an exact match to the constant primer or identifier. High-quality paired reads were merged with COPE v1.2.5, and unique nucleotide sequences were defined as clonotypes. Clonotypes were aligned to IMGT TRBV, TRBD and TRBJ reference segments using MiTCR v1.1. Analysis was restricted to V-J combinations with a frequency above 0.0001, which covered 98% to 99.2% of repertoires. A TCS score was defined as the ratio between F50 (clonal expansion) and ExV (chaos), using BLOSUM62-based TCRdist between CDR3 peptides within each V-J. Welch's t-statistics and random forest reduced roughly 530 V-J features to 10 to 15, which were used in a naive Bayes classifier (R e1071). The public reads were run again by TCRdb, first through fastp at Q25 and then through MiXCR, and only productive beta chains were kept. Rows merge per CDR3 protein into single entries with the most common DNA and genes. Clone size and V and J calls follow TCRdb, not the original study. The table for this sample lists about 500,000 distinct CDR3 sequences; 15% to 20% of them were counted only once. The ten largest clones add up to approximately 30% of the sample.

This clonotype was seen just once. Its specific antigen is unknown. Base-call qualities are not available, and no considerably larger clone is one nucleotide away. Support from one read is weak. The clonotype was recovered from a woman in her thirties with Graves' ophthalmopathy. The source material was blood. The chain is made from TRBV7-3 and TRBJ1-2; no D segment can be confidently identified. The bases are TGTGCCAGCAGCCCAGAGGGCGGGTATGGCTACACCTTC. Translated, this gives CASSPEGGYGYTF.